Listed here are 20 T cell receptor beta chains from one sample, sequenced in a study of cytomegalovirus exposure and HLA in healthy donors. Produced via immunoSEQ multiplex PCR; TCRdb's table is partial and in-frame only. This sample has about 190,000 clones, with approximately 88% found just once. Sequences were obtained from PBMCs. The origin of the receptors is a man younger than 35 in good health and CMV-seropositive.

The gene calls are TRBV6-5 and TRBJ1-1; perhaps TRBD1 as D (6 bases). Trimming took off 7 bases at V and 0 bases at J, with 12 bases between the two ends. The CDR3 sequence is 14 residues long. Germline V gene data show CDR1 as MNHEY and CDR2 as SVGAGI. In DNA form, the CDR3 reads TGTGCCAGCAAACGGGACATATTGAACACTGAAGCTTTCTTT. Its translation: CASKRDILNTEAFF.

The genes are TRBV19 and TRBJ1-5; 8 bases line up with TRBD1. This CDR3 has 15 residues. Trimming removed 10 bases from V and 1 base from J; junction bases left unmatched: 9. Germline assignment: CDR1 LNHDA and CDR2 SQIVND (reference sequence). The DNA of the CDR3 is TGTGCCACCCGACTGGACAGGGCAAGCAATCAGCCCCAGCATTTT. Translated: CATRLDRASNQPQHF. Full variable domain (rest looked up from reference TRBV19 and TRBJ1-5): DGGITQSPKYLFRKEGQNVTLSCEQNLNHDAMYWYRQDPGQGLRLIYYSQIVNDFQKGDIAEGYSVSREKKESFPLTVTSAQKNPTAFYLCATRLDRASNQPQHFGDGTRLSIL.

The chain links TRBV7-8 to TRBJ1-1, with TRBD1 as a possible D gene (6 bases). In germline, CDR1 is SGHVS, CDR2 FQNEAQ. V gave up 3 bases and J gave up 5 bases, with 16 bases separating them. This CDR3 has 15 amino acids. In DNA, the CDR3 is TGTGCCAGCAGCTTCCAACCGGCAGGGGTGACTGAAGCTTTCTTT. It yields the protein CASSFQPAGVTEAFF. Looking up the rest from reference TRBV7-8 and TRBJ1-1 gives the full variable domain: GAGVSQSPRYKVAKRGQDVALRCDPISGHVSLFWYQQALGQGPEFLTYFQNEAQLDKSGLPSDRFFAERPEGSVSTLKIQRTQQEDSAVYLCASSFQPAGVTEAFFGQGTRLTVV.

The rearrangement links TRBV29-1 to TRBJ2-7, with TRBD1 matching over 8 bases. J lost 6 bases, V lost 7 bases, and 8 bases had no gene match. Looked up from germline, CDR1 is SQVTM and CDR2 is ANQGSEA. The CDR3 contains 12 residues. CDR3 region: CSASDRVTEQYF. For the CDR3, the DNA is TGCAGCGCCTCGGACAGGGTCACCGAGCAGTACTTC.

The CDR3 loop is CATSSPRDEGREAYNEQFF. CDR3 nucleotide sequence: TGTGCCACCAGCAGCCCCCGCGACGAAGGGAGGGAGGCCTACAATGAGCAGTTCTTC. The rearrangement joins TRBV15 to TRBJ2-1; 7 bases map to TRBD2. The CDR3 extends over 19 amino acids. Germline lookup yields CDR1 LNHNV and CDR2 YYDKDF (reference sequence). J gave up 2 bases and V 3 bases, and 16 bases lay outside the gene matches.

The chain employs TRBV7-3 and TRBJ1-1; tentative D call: TRBD1 (5 bases). Germline V lookup: CDR1 SGHTA, CDR2 FQGTGA. The ends were cut back, 5 bases at V and 1 base at J, with 8 bases in the middle. The CDR3 totals 13 residues. The CDR3 loop is CASSHGGNTEAFF. Written as DNA, the CDR3 is TGTGCCAGCAGCCACGGGGGGAACACTGAAGCTTTCTTT.

This clone was picked up one time. The chain has TRBV4-1 and TRBJ2-7; 8 bases match TRBD2. CDR1 is MGHRA and CDR2 is YSYEKL in the germline V gene. Trimming at V came to 4 bases and at J to 0 bases, leaving 11 bases not matched to a gene. The CDR3 has 17 amino acids. The CDR3 loop reads CASSPGGGGRSSYEQYF. CDR3 coding DNA: TGCGCCAGCAGCCCCGGGGGGGGCGGGAGGAGCTCCTACGAGCAGTACTTC.

The chain is built from TRBV7-9 and TRBJ2-1; TRBD1 might be the D (6 bases). The V gene's germline CDR1 is SEHNR and CDR2 FQNEAQ (reference sequence). The V and J ends lost 5 bases and 9 bases respectively, with 11 bases between them. This CDR3 contains 12 residues. The CDR3 DNA reads as TGTGCCAGCAGCCAAACAGGGACTGAGCAGTTCTTC. Protein: CASSQTGTEQFF.

This clone was observed a handful of times. The chain joins TRBV28 to TRBJ1-4, with no clear D. CDR1 and CDR2 from the germline V gene are MDHEN and SYDVKM. V lost 7 bases, J lost 8 bases, and 17 bases lay in between. This CDR3 region has 14 residues. The CDR3 coding sequence is TGTGCCAGCACCCCGGGAGGGTGGAGGGAAAAACTGTTTTTT. Amino acids: CASTPGGWREKLFF. The complete variable domain, with remaining parts taken from reference TRBV28 and TRBJ1-4, reads DVKVTQSSRYLVKRTGEKVFLECVQDMDHENMFWYRQDPGLGLRLIYFSYDVKMKEKGDIPEGYSVSREKKERFSLILESASTNQTSMYLCASTPGGWREKLFFGSGTQLSVL.

Only a few counts were recorded for this clone. The chain employs TRBV28 and TRBJ1-5; tentatively, D is TRBD1 (5 bases). Deletions cut 3 bases from V and 9 bases from J, with 15 bases between. The CDR3 covers 14 residues. Germline V gives CDR1 MDHEN, CDR2 SYDVKM. CDR3 nucleotides: TGTGCCAGCAGTTTCGGGCAGCCCCAGGGGCCCCAGCATTTT. Its protein is CASSFGQPQGPQHF.

The chain is built from TRBV13 and TRBJ2-7; tentatively, D is TRBD2 (6 bases). Trimming took off 1 base at V and 6 bases at J, with 7 bases between the two ends. The CDR3 extends over 12 amino acids. The germline V gene has CDR1 PRHDT and CDR2 FYEKMQ (reference sequence). This chain's CDR3 is CASSLVRGEQYF. DNA for the CDR3: TGTGCCAGCAGCTTAGTGCGGGGCGAGCAGTACTTC.

This clone appeared once. This chain connects TRBV19 to TRBJ2-7, with D possibly matching TRBD1 (6 bases). The germline gives CDR1 LNHDA, CDR2 SQIVND (reference sequence). The V and J ends lost 9 bases and 0 bases respectively, with 15 bases between them. The CDR3 has 14 amino acids. The CDR3 region is CASRKGQNSYEQYF. In DNA, the CDR3 is TGTGCCAGCAGAAAAGGACAGAACTCCTACGAGCAGTACTTC.

The chain combines TRBV9 with TRBJ1-2, with D unclear. Deletions cut 0 bases from V and 8 bases from J, with 17 bases between. Germline V gene lookup returns CDR1 SGDLS and CDR2 YYNGEE. The CDR3 spans 15 residues. The CDR3 coding sequence is TGTGCCAGCAGCGTAGATGCAGGTCTAAGGCAAGGCTACACCTTC. Translated: CASSVDAGLRQGYTF.

The chain has TRBV7-6 and TRBJ2-5; 8 positions match TRBD2. Trimming at V came to 4 bases and at J to 4 bases, leaving 8 bases not matched to a gene. The CDR3 is 15 residues long. Per germline, CDR1 SGHVS and CDR2 FNYEAQ. Here the CDR3 reads CASSSTGGPLETQYF. Here the CDR3 DNA reads TGTGCCAGCAGCTCGACGGGAGGGCCTTTAGAGACCCAGTACTTC.

V and J are TRBV27 and TRBJ1-4; tentatively, D is TRBD1 (5 bases). Germline assignment: CDR1 MNHEY and CDR2 SMNVEV (reference sequence). The CDR3 length is 15 residues. V was clipped by 2 bases and J by 6 bases, with 13 bases between them. In nucleotides, the CDR3 is TGTGCCAGCAGTTTAGGGGCAGGGTTGGATGAAAAACTGTTTTTT. It is translated as CASSLGAGLDEKLFF. Based on the CDR3 plus reference TRBV27 and TRBJ1-4, the full variable domain is EAQVTQNPRYLITVTGKKLTVTCSQNMNHEYMSWYRQDPGLGLRQIYYSMNVEVTDKGDVPEGYKVSRKEKRNFPLILESPSPNQTSLYFCASSLGAGLDEKLFFGSGTQLSVL.

The chain uses TRBV28 and TRBJ1-5; D gene uncertain. Looked up from germline, CDR1 is MDHEN and CDR2 is SYDVKM. V lost 1 base to trimming and J lost 0 bases, with 10 bases between them. This CDR3 is 16 amino acids long. The DNA for the CDR3 is TGTGCCAGCAGTTTATTCAACACCCTTAGCAATCAGCCCCAGCATTTT. It codes for CASSLFNTLSNQPQHF.

The genes are TRBV27 and TRBJ2-1; no reliable D call. The CDR3 loop spans 12 amino acids. The germline V gene has CDR1 MNHEY and CDR2 SMNVEV (reference sequence). Trimming left V 2 bases short and J 9 bases short, with 8 bases between. Written as DNA, the CDR3 is TGTGCCAGCAGTTTACCTCTTTCTGAGCAGTTCTTC. The encoded protein is CASSLPLSEQFF.

This chain links TRBV6-7 with TRBJ1-5, with TRBD1 as a possible D gene (5 bases). TRBV6-7 has ORF status, its function being uncertain. The CDR3 loop spans 18 amino acids. V was pared by 0 bases and J by 2 bases, with 17 bases between. CDR3 sequence reads: CASSYSREGRHCNQPQHF. The CDR3 DNA follows: TGTGCCAGCAGTTACTCGAGGGAGGGGAGGCACTGCAATCAGCCCCAGCATTTT.

This rearrangement joins TRBV27 to TRBJ2-2; D possibly corresponds to TRBD1 (6 bases). The CDR3 is 16 residues long. The V end was cut by 0 bases, the J end by 4 bases, with 12 bases between. CDR1 is MNHEY, CDR2 SMNVEV, per germline (reference sequence). This CDR3 is CASSLSNRVGTGELFF. The CDR3, as DNA: TGTGCCAGCAGTTTATCTAACAGGGTTGGCACCGGGGAGCTGTTTTTT.

The rearrangement joins TRBV6-5 to TRBJ1-4; possibly TRBD1 for D (5 bases). Germline V gene lookup returns CDR1 MNHEY and CDR2 SVGAGI. This CDR3 region has 13 residues. V shed 7 bases and J shed 9 bases, with 15 bases lying between them. CDR3 protein: CASKPPTEQKLFF. CDR3 DNA sequence: TGTGCCAGCAAACCCCCGACAGAACAAAAACTGTTTTTT.